The 18 T cell receptor beta chains below were found in one sample sequenced in a study of cytomegalovirus exposure and HLA in healthy donors. Primers for the PCR totalled 60 Vbeta and 13 Jbeta. Generated by immunoSEQ multiplex PCR, the TCRdb table keeps only in-frame clones and is missing some. The data contain approximately 80,000 clones, 72% of them seen just once; the ten biggest clones take up around 10%. The source material was PBMCs. These receptors all stem from a woman in her thirties or forties in good health and CMV-seropositive.

Only one count was recorded for this clone. V gene TRBV5-4 combines with J gene TRBJ2-1; D unresolved. The length of the CDR3 is 14 residues. The V end lost 6 bases, the J end lost 5 bases, and 15 bases lay between the germline ends. Germline CDR1 is SGHNT and CDR2 is YYREEE (reference sequence). CDR3 bases: TGTGCCAGCACCCGACACCCCGATGACAATGAGCAGTTCTTC. Translating it yields CASTRHPDDNEQFF. Full variable domain (remainder filled in from reference TRBV5-4 and TRBJ2-1): ETGVTQSPTHLIKTRGQQVTLRCSSQSGHNTVSWYQQALGQGPQFIFQYYREEENGRGNFPPRFSGLQFPNYSSELNVNALELDDSALYLCASTRHPDDNEQFFGPGTRLTVL.

This clone has just a few counts. This chain connects TRBV5-1 to TRBJ1-6; D is unclear. The CDR3 runs 15 residues. V lost 1 base, J lost 13 bases, and 18 bases lay in between. The germline V gene encodes CDR1 SGHRS and CDR2 YFSETQ. The CDR3 DNA reads as TGCGCCAGCAGCTTGACCGGAATCCCTGAGGCGCCCCTCCACTTT. Its protein is CASSLTGIPEAPLHF. The full variable domain, its missing parts supplied by reference TRBV5-1 and TRBJ1-6, is KAGVTQTPRYLIKTRGQQVTLSCSPISGHRSVSWYQQTPGQGLQFLFEYFSETQRNKGNFPGRFSGRQFSNSRSEMNVSTLELGDSALYLCASSLTGIPEAPLHFGNGTRLTVT.

This clone was seen a handful of times. One junction end does not reproduce the germline sequence, and a read error may be involved. The chain joins TRBV7-7 to TRBJ2-1, with D perhaps assigned TRBD1 or TRBD2 (7 bases each). CDR1 is SSHAT, CDR2 FNYEAQ, per germline (reference sequence). The CDR3 is made up of 16 amino acids. CDR3: CASSLGTAGPYNEQFF. Here the CDR3 DNA reads TGTGCTAGCAGCCTAGGGACAGCGGGGCCCTACAATGAGCAGTTCTTC. Combining the CDR3 with reference TRBV7-7 and TRBJ2-1 gives the whole variable domain GAGVSQSPRYKVTKRGQDVTLRCDPISSHATLYWYQQALGQGPEFLTYFNYEAQPDKSGLPSDRFSAERPEGSISTLTIQRTEQRDSAMYRCASSLGTAGPYNEQFFGPGTRLTVL.

The chain joins TRBV19 to TRBJ1-2, with 9 bases identical to TRBD1. The CDR3 has 16 residues. V gave up 9 bases and J gave up 4 bases; unmatched junction bases: 15. Germline CDR1 and CDR2: LNHDA and SQIVND (reference sequence). The CDR3 bases are TGTGCCAGCGAGAGGGACTCCGGGACAGGGATCTATGGCTACACCTTC. It codes for CASERDSGTGIYGYTF.

With regard to this clone: One end of the junction is discordant with germline, which a read error may explain. The chain employs TRBV6-5 and TRBJ1-2; no reliable D call. This CDR3 is built from 15 residues. Germline CDR1 and CDR2: MNHEY and SVGAGI. The CDR3 here is CASSYSRRAYYGYPF. CDR3 coding DNA: TGTGCCAGCAGTTACTCGAGGAGGGCTTATTATGGCTACCCCTTC.

This clone came up once. At the DNA level, this CDR3 is encoded by other sequences in the same sample as well. The chain combines TRBV18 with TRBJ1-5; D uncertain. Germline V CDR1 and CDR2: KGHSH, LQKENI. V lost 3 bases and J 6 bases, leaving 9 bases between the germline ends. The CDR3 spans 13 residues. Here the CDR3 reads CASSPEGPQPQHF. Here the CDR3 DNA reads TGTGCCAGCTCACCTGAGGGTCCTCAGCCCCAGCATTTT.

V usage is TRBV4-3 and J usage is TRBJ2-1, with TRBD2 as a possible D gene (6 bases). The germline V and J ends were trimmed by 7 bases and 10 bases, with 11 bases remaining between them. Germline values: CDR1 LGHNA, CDR2 YSLEER. The CDR3 is made up of 11 amino acids. The CDR3 nucleotides read TGCGCCAGCATGCCCCTAGCGGAGCAGTTCTTC. Translated, it gives CASMPLAEQFF.

This clone occurred a few times. The V and J genes are TRBV6-5 and TRBJ1-1, with 10 bases fitting TRBD1. Germline V gene sequence: CDR1 MNHEY, CDR2 SVGAGI. Trimming removed 6 bases from V and 6 bases from J; junction bases left unmatched: 4. CDR3 length: 13 residues. The CDR3 here is CASSLDRGPEAFF. The DNA for the CDR3 is TGTGCCAGCAGCCTCGACAGGGGGCCTGAAGCTTTCTTT.

The chain couples TRBV30 to TRBJ2-1; tentatively, D is TRBD2 (6 bases). Germline V gives CDR1 GTSNPN, CDR2 SVGIG (reference sequence). V was pared by 8 bases and J by 8 bases, with 25 bases between. The CDR3 length is 15 residues. CDR3 sequence: CALVGSVRGPDEQFF. CDR3 sequence (DNA): TGTGCCCTAGTGGGTAGTGTGCGGGGTCCGGATGAGCAGTTCTTC.

V and J are TRBV5-1 and TRBJ2-2; D is perhaps TRBD1 (5 bases). Deletions cut 2 bases from V and 9 bases from J, with 20 bases between. Germline values: CDR1 SGHRS, CDR2 YFSETQ. The CDR3 extends over 16 amino acids. CDR3 bases: TGCGCCAGCAGCTTATCCTGGGGCAGTGGGAACAGGGAGCTGTTTTTT. This translates into CASSLSWGSGNRELFF.

This sequence joins TRBV29-1 and TRBJ2-7, with 9 positions matching TRBD1. From germline, CDR1 is SQVTM and CDR2 ANQGSEA. This CDR3 spans 14 amino acids. The J segment lost 1 base and the V segment lost 6 bases, leaving 7 bases of the junction unmatched. For the CDR3, the DNA is TGCAGCGTGACATCCGGGACAGGGTCCTACGAGCAGTACTTC. This sequence encodes CSVTSGTGSYEQYF.

Regarding this clone: The sample holds other DNA sequences that translate to the same CDR3. J is TRBJ1-5 and V is TRBV6-6, with D unresolved. The CDR3 length is 14 residues. Germline CDR1 and CDR2: MNHNY and SVGAGI (reference sequence). Trimming shortened V by 2 bases and J by 1 base, and 6 bases separated the two germline ends. The CDR3: CASSYGESNQPQHF. CDR3 in DNA: TGTGCCAGCAGTTACGGGGAGAGCAATCAGCCCCAGCATTTT.

V usage is TRBV18 and J usage is TRBJ1-1, with D hard to call. This CDR3 is 12 amino acids long. Germline lookup yields CDR1 KGHSH and CDR2 LQKENI. Trimming left V 2 bases short and J 6 bases short, with 7 bases between. The CDR3 bases are TGTGCCAGCTCACCAGGGAGAGCTGAAGCTTTCTTT. Amino acid sequence: CASSPGRAEAFF.

The chain combines TRBV2 with TRBJ1-5, with 9 bases lining up with TRBD1. After removal of 8 bases from V and 4 bases from J, the junction contained 3 bases not matched to a gene. Germline lookup yields CDR1 SNHLY and CDR2 FYNNEI. This CDR3 comprises 13 residues. CDR3 sequence (DNA): TGTGCCAGCGGGACAGGGTCTAATCAGCCCCAGCATTTT. It yields the protein CASGTGSNQPQHF. Full variable domain (missing parts from reference TRBV2 and TRBJ1-5): EPEVTQTPSHQVTQMGQEVILRCVPISNHLYFYWYRQILGQKVEFLVSFYNNEISEKSEIFDDQFSVERPDGSNFTLKIRSTKLEDSAMYFCASGTGSNQPQHFGDGTRLSIL.

This clone was detected only a few times. This chain links TRBV6-5 with TRBJ2-2, with D tentatively TRBD1 (5 bases). Per germline, CDR1 MNHEY and CDR2 SVGAGI. This CDR3 region has 14 residues. Trimming pared 2 bases from V and 6 bases from J, leaving 10 bases between. CDR3 DNA: TGTGCCAGCAGTTACGCCAGGGTCGCCGGGGAGCTGTTTTTT. Protein: CASSYARVAGELFF.

This sequence joins TRBV27 and TRBJ2-7; D might be TRBD2 (5 bases). Germline CDR1 is MNHEY and CDR2 is SMNVEV (reference sequence). Between the trimmed V and J ends, which lost 9 bases and 6 bases, there was a span of 24 bases. This CDR3 has 15 residues. CDR3 DNA sequence: TGTGCCAGTACTGCCGGAGGCGTACTTCTGGGCGAGCAGTACTTC. It yields the protein CASTAGGVLLGEQYF.

The genes are TRBV28 and TRBJ1-2; D is uncertain. The CDR3 contains 15 residues. CDR1 and CDR2 (germline): MDHEN, SYDVKM. The V and J ends lost 7 bases and 0 bases respectively, with 15 bases between them. The CDR3 nucleotides are TGTGCCAGCAAGGCCCCCGGGTCCGCTAACTATGGCTACACCTTC. It is translated as CASKAPGSANYGYTF.

The gene calls are TRBV6-5 and TRBJ2-7, with D perhaps TRBD1 (5 bases). The CDR3 has 12 amino acids. Trimming removed 6 bases at V and 6 bases at J, with 12 bases between. Germline V gives CDR1 MNHEY, CDR2 SVGAGI. The CDR3 sequence: CASRLGAGEQYF. In DNA, the CDR3 is TGTGCCAGCAGGCTAGGGGCTGGCGAGCAGTACTTC.